The next 9 T cell receptor beta chains were all read from a single sample in a study of blood T cell repertoires in COVID-19 (dated by TCRdb to about 2020). The library was built by means of the immunoSEQ multiplex PCR assay. Held by TCRdb, this immuneACCESS table contains in-frame sequences only and omits some clones. Under half of the omission traces to an unresolved V gene where checked; the cause of the rest is unknown. This sample comprises 100,000 or so clones, about four fifths of them detected only once. The ten biggest clones cover 8.5% to 9.5% of the sample. Sequenced: peripheral blood. All receptors derive from a woman between 65 and 79 years old with acute or convalescent COVID-19.

This chain links TRBV18 with TRBJ1-2; D uncertain. Trimming left V 3 bases short and J 5 bases short, with 16 bases between. Germline V gene data show CDR1 as KGHSH and CDR2 as LQKENI. The CDR3 spans 15 residues. DNA for the CDR3: TGTGCCAGCTCACCCTCAGAGTCCTCAGCGTATGGCTACACCTTC. Amino acid sequence: CASSPSESSAYGYTF.

The CDR3 loop reads CASSPLAGTGLMNTEAFF. As DNA, the CDR3 is TGTGCCAGCTCACCACTCGCCGGGACAGGACTCATGAACACTGAAGCTTTCTTT. V and J are TRBV18 and TRBJ1-1, with 8 positions matching TRBD1. Trimming took 1 base from V and 0 from J; bases not matched to a gene: 10. The CDR3 covers 18 residues. Germline loops: CDR1 KGHSH, CDR2 LQKENI.

The chain is built from TRBV15 and TRBJ2-5; the match to TRBD1 covers 7 bases. Germline assignment: CDR1 LNHNV and CDR2 YYDKDF (reference sequence). The CDR3 runs 15 residues. V was pared by 0 bases and J by 2 bases, with 3 bases of the junction left unmatched. This chain's CDR3 is CATSREGGRQETQYF. As DNA, the CDR3 is TGTGCCACCAGCAGAGAAGGGGGCCGTCAAGAGACCCAGTACTTC.

In regard to this clone: Other DNA variants within this sample encode the same CDR3. This chain connects TRBV4-2 to TRBJ1-5, with TRBD1 matching over 12 bases. The CDR3 totals 20 residues. Germline V gene lookup returns CDR1 LGHNA and CDR2 YNFKEQ. The J segment lost 0 bases and the V segment lost 3 bases, leaving 12 bases of the junction unmatched. CDR3 DNA: TGTGCCAGCAGCCAGGCCGGGACAGGGGGCTCTGATGATAGCAATCAGCCCCAGCATTTT. Translated, it gives CASSQAGTGGSDDSNQPQHF.

V usage is TRBV6-5 and J usage is TRBJ1-6; D possibly corresponds to TRBD1 (6 bases). Germline loops: CDR1 MNHEY, CDR2 SVGAGI. Trimming took off 8 bases at V and 10 bases at J, with 15 bases between the two ends. The CDR3 loop spans 13 amino acids. Written as DNA, the CDR3 is TGTGCCAGCGGCCGGGGGGCGAAATCACCCCTCCACTTT. It specifies CASGRGAKSPLHF.

A single count supports this clone. The rearrangement joins TRBV21-1 to TRBJ2-3; TRBD2 reflects the table's D call only, with no check against the DNA. TRBV21-1 is annotated as a pseudogene. CDR3 size: 16 residues. The CDR3 DNA follows: TGTGCCAGCAGCAAAGATTGCGGAGGGAGCACAGATACGCAGTATTTT. Protein product: CASSKDCGGSTDTQYF.

J is TRBJ2-2 and V is TRBV5-8; 8 bases fit TRBD1. V lost 4 bases, J lost 2 bases, and 10 bases stayed unmatched. Germline V gene lookup returns CDR1 SGHTS and CDR2 YDEGEE. This CDR3 spans 17 amino acids. This chain's CDR3 is CASSPLMTGVNTGELFF. The CDR3, as DNA: TGTGCCAGCAGCCCTTTAATGACAGGGGTTAACACCGGGGAGCTGTTTTTT.

The genes are TRBV30 and TRBJ1-1; weak D call: TRBD1 (6 bases). This CDR3 has 13 residues. Germline V lookup: CDR1 GTSNPN, CDR2 SVGIG (reference sequence). Between the trimmed V and J ends, which lost 3 bases and 1 base, there was a span of 9 bases. The CDR3, as DNA: TGTGCCTGGAGGGGGGCAGGGAACACTGAAGCTTTCTTT. The encoded protein is CAWRGAGNTEAFF.

This clone was seen more than once but under ten times. The V gene is TRBV30, the J gene TRBJ1-1; 7 nucleotides match TRBD1. The V and J ends lost 0 bases and 0 bases, in that order; junction bases with no gene match: 4. This CDR3 comprises 15 residues. The germline gives CDR1 GTSNPN, CDR2 SVGIG (reference sequence). DNA of the CDR3: TGTGCCTGGAGTGTACCCGACAGGGTGAACACTGAAGCTTTCTTT. This encodes CAWSVPDRVNTEAFF.